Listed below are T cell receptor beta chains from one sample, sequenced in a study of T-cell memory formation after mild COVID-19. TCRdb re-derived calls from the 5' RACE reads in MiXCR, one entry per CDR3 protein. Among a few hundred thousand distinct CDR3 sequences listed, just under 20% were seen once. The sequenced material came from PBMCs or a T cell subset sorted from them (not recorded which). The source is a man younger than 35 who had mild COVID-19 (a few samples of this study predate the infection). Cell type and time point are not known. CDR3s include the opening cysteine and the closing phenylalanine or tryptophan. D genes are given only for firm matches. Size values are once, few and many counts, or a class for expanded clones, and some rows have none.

CDR3nt: TGTGCCAGCAGCGAGGGACCGGCCGTATCCTACGAGCAGTACTTC; CDR3aa: CASSEGPAVSYEQYF; d_gene: NA; j_gene: TRBJ2-7; abundance: few; v_gene: TRBV7-2; len: 15
CDR3nt: TGTGCCAGCAGTTTCGAACCGGAATACAATGAGCAGTTCTTC; CDR3aa: CASSFEPEYNEQFF; d_gene: NA; j_gene: TRBJ2-1; abundance: many; v_gene: TRBV6-2/TRBV6-3; len: 14
CDR3nt: TGTGCCAGCGGGGAGAGACGGCAGAACACTGAAGCTTTCTTT; CDR3aa: CASGERRQNTEAFF; d_gene: NA; j_gene: TRBJ1-1; abundance: NA; v_gene: TRBV6-2/TRBV6-3; len: 14
CDR3nt: TGTGCCAGCAGCTTTTCCGGGACCCCACAAGAGACCCAGTACTTC; CDR3aa: CASSFSGTPQETQYF; d_gene: NA; j_gene: TRBJ2-5; abundance: NA; v_gene: TRBV7-6; len: 15
CDR3nt: TGTGCCAGCAGCTTAGGTTCACAGGAGACCTATGGCTACACCTTC; CDR3aa: CASSLGSQETYGYTF; d_gene: NA; j_gene: TRBJ1-2; abundance: NA; v_gene: TRBV7-9; len: 15
CDR3nt: TGTGCCAGCAGGCGCGCCACAGATACGCAGTATTTT; CDR3aa: CASRRATDTQYF; d_gene: NA; j_gene: TRBJ2-3; abundance: NA; v_gene: TRBV6-5; len: 12
CDR3nt: TGTGCCAGCAGCCAACAGGGGTTACACGAGCAGTACTTC; CDR3aa: CASSQQGLHEQYF; d_gene: NA; j_gene: TRBJ2-7; abundance: NA; v_gene: TRBV4-2; len: 13
CDR3nt: TGTGCCAGCAGTCCCGACCGGGGGACCACAGATACGCAGTATTTT; CDR3aa: CASSPDRGTTDTQYF; d_gene: NA; j_gene: TRBJ2-3; abundance: NA; v_gene: TRBV12-3/TRBV12-4; len: 15
CDR3nt: TGTGCCATCAGTGAGTCGGCAGGTCGGCAGTTCTTC; CDR3aa: CAISESAGRQFF; d_gene: NA; j_gene: TRBJ2-1; abundance: once; v_gene: TRBV10-3; len: 12
CDR3nt: TGTGCCAGCAGCCCCCTCCGGGGTCATAATTCACCCCTCCACTTT; CDR3aa: CASSPLRGHNSPLHF; d_gene: NA; j_gene: TRBJ1-6; abundance: NA; v_gene: TRBV28; len: 15
CDR3nt: TGTGCCACCAGCAGGGGCGGGGGAGGAAGCGGCTACACCTTC; CDR3aa: CATSRGGGGSGYTF; d_gene: NA; j_gene: TRBJ1-2; abundance: NA; v_gene: TRBV15; len: 14
CDR3nt: TGTGCCAGCAGCTCACAGGGCCACGACGAGCAGTACTTC; CDR3aa: CASSSQGHDEQYF; d_gene: NA; j_gene: TRBJ2-7; abundance: few; v_gene: TRBV11-2; len: 13
CDR3nt: TGTGCCAGCAGCTCCTCGACTAGCCCGGGAGATACGCAGTATTTT; CDR3aa: CASSSSTSPGDTQYF; d_gene: TRBD2; j_gene: TRBJ2-3; abundance: few; v_gene: TRBV5-4; len: 15
CDR3nt: TGCGCCAGCAGCCCCGGAAGGAGGAATGAAAAACTGTTTTTT; CDR3aa: CASSPGRRNEKLFF; d_gene: NA; j_gene: TRBJ1-4; abundance: few; v_gene: TRBV4-3; len: 14
CDR3nt: TGCGCCAGCAGCTCAGGGGGTGAAGCTTTCTTT; CDR3aa: CASSSGGEAFF; d_gene: TRBD1; j_gene: TRBJ1-1; abundance: NA; v_gene: TRBV5-1; len: 11
CDR3nt: TGCGCCAGCAGCTTGGAAGGGACAGGGAAGGAAAAACTGTTTTTT; CDR3aa: CASSLEGTGKEKLFF; d_gene: TRBD1; j_gene: TRBJ1-4; abundance: few; v_gene: TRBV5-1; len: 15
CDR3nt: TGTGCCAGCAGTCAAAGACTGGACTCTCCCGATGAGCAGTTCTTC; CDR3aa: CASSQRLDSPDEQFF; d_gene: NA; j_gene: TRBJ2-1; abundance: NA; v_gene: TRBV27; len: 15
CDR3nt: TGTGCCAGTAAGAACAGGGACACCGGGGAGCTGTTTTTT; CDR3aa: CASKNRDTGELFF; d_gene: NA; j_gene: TRBJ2-2; abundance: NA; v_gene: TRBV19; len: 13
CDR3nt: TGTGCCAGCAGCTTAGTTGGGACAGACTTCACAGATACGCAGTATTTT; CDR3aa: CASSLVGTDFTDTQYF; d_gene: TRBD1; j_gene: TRBJ2-3; abundance: few; v_gene: TRBV7-2; len: 16
CDR3nt: TGTGCCAGCAGCGTAGATGGGGGACTAGCGGGGGGAAATGAGCAGTTCTTC; CDR3aa: CASSVDGGLAGGNEQFF; d_gene: TRBD2; j_gene: TRBJ2-1; abundance: NA; v_gene: TRBV9; len: 17
CDR3nt: TGTGCCAGCAGGGAGGGACTAGCGGGGAACAATGAGCAGTTCTTC; CDR3aa: CASREGLAGNNEQFF; d_gene: TRBD2; j_gene: TRBJ2-1; abundance: NA; v_gene: TRBV27; len: 15
CDR3nt: TGCAGCGTTATAGTTCAAGAGACCCAGTACTTC; CDR3aa: CSVIVQETQYF; d_gene: NA; j_gene: TRBJ2-5; abundance: NA; v_gene: TRBV29-1; len: 11
CDR3nt: TGTGCCAGCAGCCAAGCCTGGTACAATGAGCAGTTCTTC; CDR3aa: CASSQAWYNEQFF; d_gene: NA; j_gene: TRBJ2-1; abundance: few; v_gene: TRBV3-1; len: 13
CDR3nt: TGTGCCACCAGCAGAGATCGCCCTGATACGCAGTATTTT; CDR3aa: CATSRDRPDTQYF; d_gene: NA; j_gene: TRBJ2-3; abundance: many; v_gene: TRBV15; len: 13
CDR3nt: TGTGCCAGCAGCTCCATCTGGGGACTAGTCGGCCACCAGGAGCTGTTTTTT; CDR3aa: CASSSIWGLVGHQELFF; d_gene: TRBD2; j_gene: TRBJ2-2; abundance: once; v_gene: TRBV7-2; len: 17
CDR3nt: TGTGCCAGCAGCCTCTCTATATTGCGGGGGGTAGAGACCCAGTACTTC; CDR3aa: CASSLSILRGVETQYF; d_gene: TRBD2; j_gene: TRBJ2-5; abundance: NA; v_gene: TRBV4-2; len: 16
CDR3nt: TGTGCCAGCAGTGGTCGAGGGGGGAACACTGAAGCTTTCTTT; CDR3aa: CASSGRGGNTEAFF; d_gene: NA; j_gene: TRBJ1-1; abundance: few; v_gene: TRBV6-1; len: 14
CDR3nt: TGTGCCAGCAGCTTAACCAGGGAGGTCAATTCACCCATCCACTTT; CDR3aa: CASSLTREVNSPIHF; d_gene: NA; j_gene: TRBJ1-6; abundance: NA; v_gene: TRBV7-3; len: 15
CDR3nt: TGTGCCAGCAGCTTACAAGCCAGGGCTGGGGCCAACGTCCTGACTTTC; CDR3aa: CASSLQARAGANVLTF; d_gene: NA; j_gene: TRBJ2-6; abundance: NA; v_gene: TRBV7-2; len: 16
CDR3nt: TGTGCCAGCAGCTACGAAGAGACCCAGTACTTC; CDR3aa: CASSYEETQYF; d_gene: NA; j_gene: TRBJ2-5; abundance: many; v_gene: TRBV7-9; len: 11
CDR3nt: TGTGCCAGCAGCCAAGGTGGCGGACGGGAGCTGTTTTTT; CDR3aa: CASSQGGGRELFF; d_gene: NA; j_gene: TRBJ2-2; abundance: few; v_gene: TRBV4-2; len: 13
CDR3nt: TGCGCCAGCAGCCATCCACCGGGACAGGGGGCCGGGGAGCTGTTTTTT; CDR3aa: CASSHPPGQGAGELFF; d_gene: TRBD1; j_gene: TRBJ2-2; abundance: few; v_gene: TRBV4-1; len: 16
CDR3nt: TGTGCCAGCAGCCTCCGTGCTGTCAACTCTGGAAACACCATATATTTT; CDR3aa: CASSLRAVNSGNTIYF; d_gene: NA; j_gene: TRBJ1-3; abundance: few; v_gene: TRBV7-2; len: 16
CDR3nt: TGTGCCAGCAGCCATTGGACAGATACGCAGTATTTT; CDR3aa: CASSHWTDTQYF; d_gene: NA; j_gene: TRBJ2-3; abundance: NA; v_gene: TRBV14; len: 12
CDR3nt: TGTGCCAGCAGCTCGCCAGGGGGTAATGAAAAACTGTTTTTT; CDR3aa: CASSSPGGNEKLFF; d_gene: TRBD1; j_gene: TRBJ1-4; abundance: NA; v_gene: TRBV5-5; len: 14
CDR3nt: TGCGCCAGCAGACAGCAGGGGAAAGAGACCCAGTACTTC; CDR3aa: CASRQQGKETQYF; d_gene: NA; j_gene: TRBJ2-5; abundance: few; v_gene: TRBV4-1; len: 13
CDR3nt: TGTGCCAGCAGCTTAGCGCTCTCTCCGCCCATATATTTT; CDR3aa: CASSLALSPPIYF; d_gene: NA; j_gene: TRBJ1-3; abundance: many; v_gene: TRBV7-2; len: 13
CDR3nt: TGTGCCAGCAGCTTAAACGCAGGGGGGATCGGCACTGAAGCTTTCTTT; CDR3aa: CASSLNAGGIGTEAFF; d_gene: TRBD1; j_gene: TRBJ1-1; abundance: NA; v_gene: TRBV7-3; len: 16
CDR3nt: TGTGCCAGCAGCCAAGACGGCTTTCCGTCACCCCTCCACTTT; CDR3aa: CASSQDGFPSPLHF; d_gene: NA; j_gene: TRBJ1-6; abundance: NA; v_gene: TRBV3-1; len: 14
CDR3nt: TGTGCCAGCAGTTTATCAACGGGGGATGAAGCTTTCTTT; CDR3aa: CASSLSTGDEAFF; d_gene: NA; j_gene: TRBJ1-1; abundance: NA; v_gene: TRBV27; len: 13
CDR3nt: TGTGCCAGCAGCATACCCTCAGATGAAAAACTGTTTTTT; CDR3aa: CASSIPSDEKLFF; d_gene: NA; j_gene: TRBJ1-4; abundance: few; v_gene: TRBV7-3; len: 13
CDR3nt: TGTGCCAGCAGCCGGTGGATGAGCGACACCGGGGAGCTGTTTTTT; CDR3aa: CASSRWMSDTGELFF; d_gene: NA; j_gene: TRBJ2-2; abundance: few; v_gene: TRBV3-1; len: 15
CDR3nt: TGTGCCAGCAGTGCCACTAGCGTGGGCACAGATACGCAGTATTTT; CDR3aa: CASSATSVGTDTQYF; d_gene: TRBD2; j_gene: TRBJ2-3; abundance: few; v_gene: TRBV2; len: 15
CDR3nt: TGCGCCAGCAGCCCTGAAGGGCCTGAAGCTTTCTTT; CDR3aa: CASSPEGPEAFF; d_gene: NA; j_gene: TRBJ1-1; abundance: few; v_gene: TRBV5-1; len: 12
CDR3nt: TGTGCCAGCAGCTTATTTTCCAACACTGAAGCTTTCTTT; CDR3aa: CASSLFSNTEAFF; d_gene: NA; j_gene: TRBJ1-1; abundance: NA; v_gene: TRBV7-2; len: 13
CDR3nt: TGCGCCAGCAGCTTGGCCGAGGTGTCAGGGGGCTGGGCCCAGTACTTC; CDR3aa: CASSLAEVSGGWAQYF; d_gene: TRBD1; j_gene: TRBJ2-5; abundance: few; v_gene: TRBV5-1; len: 16
CDR3nt: TGTGCCAGCAGTCCCAATACAGGGAGGCTAGAAGCTTTCTTT; CDR3aa: CASSPNTGRLEAFF; d_gene: NA; j_gene: TRBJ1-1; abundance: NA; v_gene: TRBV12-3/TRBV12-4; len: 14
CDR3nt: TGTGCCAGCAGCTTTGCAGCTTACCGCACAGATACGCAGTATTTT; CDR3aa: CASSFAAYRTDTQYF; d_gene: NA; j_gene: TRBJ2-3; abundance: few; v_gene: TRBV28; len: 15
CDR3nt: TGCAGTGCTTACCGAGGGGCCCCGTACTTC; CDR3aa: CSAYRGAPYF; d_gene: NA; j_gene: TRBJ2-5; abundance: NA; v_gene: TRBV20-1; len: 10
CDR3nt: TGCGCCAGCAGCTTGGGGCCCTTGACAGGGGATCAAGAGACCCAGTACTTC; CDR3aa: CASSLGPLTGDQETQYF; d_gene: TRBD1; j_gene: TRBJ2-5; abundance: few; v_gene: TRBV5-1; len: 17
CDR3nt: TGCAGTGCTGCAAAGACAGGGTCAGGCACTGAAGCTTTCTTT; CDR3aa: CSAAKTGSGTEAFF; d_gene: TRBD1; j_gene: TRBJ1-1; abundance: NA; v_gene: TRBV20-1; len: 14
CDR3nt: TGTGCCAGCAGTTACTCTTGGGACGTACTAGCGGGCGGGGCATACAATGAGCAGTTCTTC; CDR3aa: CASSYSWDVLAGGAYNEQFF; d_gene: TRBD2; j_gene: TRBJ2-1; abundance: few; v_gene: TRBV6-6; len: 20
CDR3nt: TGTGCCAGCAGCCCCACAGGGGTCGGAAACACCATATATTTT; CDR3aa: CASSPTGVGNTIYF; d_gene: TRBD1; j_gene: TRBJ1-3; abundance: NA; v_gene: TRBV7-2; len: 14
CDR3nt: TGTGCCAGCAGCACCCGCACTAACACTGAAGCTTTCTTT; CDR3aa: CASSTRTNTEAFF; d_gene: NA; j_gene: TRBJ1-1; abundance: NA; v_gene: TRBV6-2/TRBV6-3; len: 13
CDR3nt: TGCGCCAGCAGCTTGGTAAGTTCTGGGACTGAAGCTTTCTTT; CDR3aa: CASSLVSSGTEAFF; d_gene: NA; j_gene: TRBJ1-1; abundance: once; v_gene: TRBV5-1; len: 14
CDR3nt: TGCGCCAGCAGCCACCGGGGACAGGGAGACGAAAAACTGTTTTTT; CDR3aa: CASSHRGQGDEKLFF; d_gene: TRBD1; j_gene: TRBJ1-4; abundance: once; v_gene: TRBV4-3; len: 15
CDR3nt: TGCGCCAGCTCGGCCAGTAACACCGGGGAGCTGTTTTTT; CDR3aa: CASSASNTGELFF; d_gene: NA; j_gene: TRBJ2-2; abundance: many; v_gene: TRBV5-1; len: 13